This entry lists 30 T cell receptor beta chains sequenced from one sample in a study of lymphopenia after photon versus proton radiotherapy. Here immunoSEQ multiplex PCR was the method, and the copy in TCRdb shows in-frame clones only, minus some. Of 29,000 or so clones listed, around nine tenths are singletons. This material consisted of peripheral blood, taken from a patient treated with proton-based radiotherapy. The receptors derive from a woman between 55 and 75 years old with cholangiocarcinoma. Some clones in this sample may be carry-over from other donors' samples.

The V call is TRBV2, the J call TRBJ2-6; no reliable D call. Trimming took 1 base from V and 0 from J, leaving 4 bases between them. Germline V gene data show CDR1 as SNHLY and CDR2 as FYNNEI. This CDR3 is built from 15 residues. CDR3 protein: CASSEEGSGANVLTF. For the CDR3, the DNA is TGTGCCAGCAGTGAAGAGGGCTCTGGGGCCAACGTCCTGACTTTC.

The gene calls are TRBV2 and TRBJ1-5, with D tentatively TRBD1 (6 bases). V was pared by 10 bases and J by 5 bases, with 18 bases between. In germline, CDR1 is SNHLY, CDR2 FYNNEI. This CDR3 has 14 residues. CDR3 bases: TGTGCCACCTCCGGTCCGGGGGCCGATCAGCCCCAGCATTTT. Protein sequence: CATSGPGADQPQHF.

For the CDR3, the DNA is TGTGCCAGCAGTAGGACAGGGAGAACTAATGAAAAACTGTTTTTT. The encoded protein is CASSRTGRTNEKLFF. The rearrangement joins TRBV28 to TRBJ1-4; 8 bases fit TRBD1. CDR3 length: 15 residues. With 5 bases clipped from V and 1 base from J, the junction kept 3 bases outside the gene matches. CDR1 is MDHEN, CDR2 SYDVKM, per germline.

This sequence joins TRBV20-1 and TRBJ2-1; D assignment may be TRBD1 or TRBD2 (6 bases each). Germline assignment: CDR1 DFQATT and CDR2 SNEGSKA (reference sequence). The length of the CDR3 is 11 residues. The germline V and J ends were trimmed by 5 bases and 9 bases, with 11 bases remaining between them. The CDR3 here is CSAWTAGEQFF. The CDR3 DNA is TGCAGTGCTTGGACAGCGGGTGAGCAGTTCTTC.

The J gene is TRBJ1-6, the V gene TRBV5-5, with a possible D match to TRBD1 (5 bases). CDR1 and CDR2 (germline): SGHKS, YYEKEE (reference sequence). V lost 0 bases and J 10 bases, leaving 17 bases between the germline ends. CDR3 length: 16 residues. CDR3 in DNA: TGTGCCAGCAGCTTGGCCCTGGGGCTAGATCTATCACCCCTCCACTTT. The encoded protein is CASSLALGLDLSPLHF.

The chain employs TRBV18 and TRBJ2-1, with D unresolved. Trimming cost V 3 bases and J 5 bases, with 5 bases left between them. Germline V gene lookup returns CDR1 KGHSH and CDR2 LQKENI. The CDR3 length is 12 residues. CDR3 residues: CASSPVDNEQFF. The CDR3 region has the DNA TGTGCCAGCTCACCTGTCGACAATGAGCAGTTCTTC.

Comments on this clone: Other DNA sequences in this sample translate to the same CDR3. Here the CDR3 reads CASSSGGWETQYF. In DNA, the CDR3 is TGTGCCAGCAGCTCAGGGGGGTGGGAGACCCAGTACTTC. This chain links TRBV9 with TRBJ2-5; D is possibly TRBD1 (7 bases). Germline V gives CDR1 SGDLS, CDR2 YYNGEE. This CDR3 spans 13 amino acids. The ends were cut back, 4 bases at V and 5 bases at J, with 12 bases in the middle.

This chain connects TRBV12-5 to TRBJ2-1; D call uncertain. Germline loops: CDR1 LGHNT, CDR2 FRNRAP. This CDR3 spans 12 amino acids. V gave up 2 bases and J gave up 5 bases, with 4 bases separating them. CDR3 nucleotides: TGTGCTAGTGGTTTGTCAAACAATGAGCAGTTCTTC. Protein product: CASGLSNNEQFF.

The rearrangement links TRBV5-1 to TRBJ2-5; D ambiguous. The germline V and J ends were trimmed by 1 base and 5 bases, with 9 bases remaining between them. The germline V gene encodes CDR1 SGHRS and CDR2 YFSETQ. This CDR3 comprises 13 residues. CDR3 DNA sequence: TGCGCCAGCAGCTTGCGGCAGGATGAGACCCAGTACTTC. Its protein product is CASSLRQDETQYF.

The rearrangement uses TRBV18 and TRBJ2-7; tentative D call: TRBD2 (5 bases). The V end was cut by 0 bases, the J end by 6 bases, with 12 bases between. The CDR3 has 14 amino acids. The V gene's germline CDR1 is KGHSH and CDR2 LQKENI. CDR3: CASSPPSGIREQYF. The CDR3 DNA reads TGTGCCAGCTCACCACCGTCGGGGATTCGCGAGCAGTACTTC.

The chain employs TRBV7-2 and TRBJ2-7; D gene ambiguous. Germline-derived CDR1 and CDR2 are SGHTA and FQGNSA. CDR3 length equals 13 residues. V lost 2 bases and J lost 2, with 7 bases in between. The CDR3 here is CASSLWGTYEQYF. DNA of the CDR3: TGTGCCAGCAGCTTATGGGGTACCTACGAGCAGTACTTC.

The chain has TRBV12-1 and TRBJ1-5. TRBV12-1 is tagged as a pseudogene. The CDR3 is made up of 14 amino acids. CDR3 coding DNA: TGTGCCAGCAGCTTTTCGAGGGTGAATCAGCCCCAGCATTTT. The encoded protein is CASSFSRVNQPQHF.

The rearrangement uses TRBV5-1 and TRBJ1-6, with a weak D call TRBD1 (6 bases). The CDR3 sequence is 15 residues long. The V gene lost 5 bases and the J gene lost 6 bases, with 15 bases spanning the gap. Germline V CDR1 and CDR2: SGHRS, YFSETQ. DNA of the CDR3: TGCGCCAGCAGTCCGGGAGGGGGTTTTAATTCACCCCTCCACTTT. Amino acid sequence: CASSPGGGFNSPLHF.

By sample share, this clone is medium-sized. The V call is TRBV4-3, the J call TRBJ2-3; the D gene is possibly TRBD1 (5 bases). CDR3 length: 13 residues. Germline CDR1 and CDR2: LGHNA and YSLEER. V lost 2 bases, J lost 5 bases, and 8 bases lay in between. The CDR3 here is CASSQFQGDTQYF. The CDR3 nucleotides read TGCGCCAGCAGCCAATTTCAGGGAGATACGCAGTATTTT.

The CDR3 DNA follows: TGTGCCAGCAGTTACACCCGGGACACCTATAATTCACCCCTCCACTTT. Protein sequence: CASSYTRDTYNSPLHF. The chain combines TRBV6-5 with TRBJ1-6, with a weak D call TRBD1 (6 bases). This CDR3 comprises 16 residues. Per germline, CDR1 MNHEY and CDR2 SVGAGI. Trimming stripped 2 bases from V and 2 bases from J, with 10 bases between.

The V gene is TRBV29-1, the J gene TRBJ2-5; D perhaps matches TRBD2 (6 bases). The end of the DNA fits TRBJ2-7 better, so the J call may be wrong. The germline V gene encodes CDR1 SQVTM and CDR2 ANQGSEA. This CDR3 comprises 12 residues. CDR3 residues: CSVARGSYEQYF. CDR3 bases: TGCAGCGTTGCGCGGGGCTCCTACGAGCAGTACTTC.

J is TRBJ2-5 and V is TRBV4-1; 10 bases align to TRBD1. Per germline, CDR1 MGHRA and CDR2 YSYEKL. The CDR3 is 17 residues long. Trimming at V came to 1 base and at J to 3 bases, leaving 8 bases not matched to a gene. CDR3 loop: CASSQALGTGEEETQYF. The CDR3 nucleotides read TGCGCCAGCAGCCAAGCCCTCGGGACAGGGGAGGAAGAGACCCAGTACTTC.

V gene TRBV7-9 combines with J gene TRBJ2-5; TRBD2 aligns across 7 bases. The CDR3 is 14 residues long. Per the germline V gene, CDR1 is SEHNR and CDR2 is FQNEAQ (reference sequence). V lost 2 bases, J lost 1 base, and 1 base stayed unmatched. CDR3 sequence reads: CASSLLAAQETQYF. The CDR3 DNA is TGTGCCAGCAGCTTACTAGCGGCCCAAGAGACCCAGTACTTC.

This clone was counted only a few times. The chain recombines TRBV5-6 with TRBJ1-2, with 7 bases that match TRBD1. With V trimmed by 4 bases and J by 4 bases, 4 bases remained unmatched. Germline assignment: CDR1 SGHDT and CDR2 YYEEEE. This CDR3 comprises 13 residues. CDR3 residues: CASSAGQIYGYTF. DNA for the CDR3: TGTGCCAGCAGCGCGGGACAGATCTATGGCTACACCTTC. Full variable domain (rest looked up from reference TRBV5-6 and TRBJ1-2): DAGVTQSPTHLIKTRGQQVTLRCSPKSGHDTVSWYQQALGQGPQFIFQYYEEEERQRGNFPDRFSGHQFPNYSSELNVNALLLGDSALYLCASSAGQIYGYTFGSGTRLTVV.

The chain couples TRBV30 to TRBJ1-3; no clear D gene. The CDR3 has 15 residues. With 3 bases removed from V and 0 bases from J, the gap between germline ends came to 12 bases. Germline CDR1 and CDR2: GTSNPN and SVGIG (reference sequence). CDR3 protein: CAWRGRLYSGNTIYF. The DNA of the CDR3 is TGTGCCTGGAGGGGTCGACTTTACTCTGGAAACACCATATATTTT.

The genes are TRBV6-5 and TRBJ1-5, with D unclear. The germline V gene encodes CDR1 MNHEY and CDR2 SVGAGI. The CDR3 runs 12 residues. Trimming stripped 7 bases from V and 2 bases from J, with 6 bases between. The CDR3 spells CASKRGNQPQHF. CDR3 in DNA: TGTGCCAGCAAAAGGGGCAATCAGCCCCAGCATTTT.

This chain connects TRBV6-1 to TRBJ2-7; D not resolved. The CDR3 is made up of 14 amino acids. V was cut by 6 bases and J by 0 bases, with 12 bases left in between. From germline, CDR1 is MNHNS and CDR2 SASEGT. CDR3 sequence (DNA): TGTGCCAGCAGAGCGACTCCCGCCTCCTACGAGCAGTACTTC. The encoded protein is CASRATPASYEQYF.

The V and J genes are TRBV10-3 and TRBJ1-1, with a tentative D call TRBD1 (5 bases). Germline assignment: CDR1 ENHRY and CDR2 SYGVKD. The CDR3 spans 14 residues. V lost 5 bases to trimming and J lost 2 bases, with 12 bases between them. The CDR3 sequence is CAISMTDLNTEAFF. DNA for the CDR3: TGTGCCATCAGTATGACAGACTTAAACACTGAAGCTTTCTTT.

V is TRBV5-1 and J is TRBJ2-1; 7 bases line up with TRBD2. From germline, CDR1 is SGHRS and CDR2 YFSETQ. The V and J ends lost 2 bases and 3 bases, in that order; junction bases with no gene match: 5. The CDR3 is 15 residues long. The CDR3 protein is CASSFLGDYYNEQFF. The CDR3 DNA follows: TGCGCCAGCAGCTTTTTAGGGGACTACTACAATGAGCAGTTCTTC.

The CDR3: CASSLSTSGGAVDTQYF. The CDR3 DNA sequence: TGCGCCAGCAGCTTGTCGACTAGCGGGGGGGCGGTAGATACGCAGTATTTT. V and J are TRBV5-1 and TRBJ2-3; 14 bases are shared with TRBD2. The CDR3 covers 17 residues. The V segment lost 1 base and the J segment 5 bases; nucleotides outside the gene matches: 6. Germline assignment: CDR1 SGHRS and CDR2 YFSETQ.

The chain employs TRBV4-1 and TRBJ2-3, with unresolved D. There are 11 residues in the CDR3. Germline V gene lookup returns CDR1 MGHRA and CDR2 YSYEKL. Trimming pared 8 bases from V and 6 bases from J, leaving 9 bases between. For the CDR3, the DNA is TGCGCCAGCGGCAACAGCGATACGCAGTATTTT. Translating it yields CASGNSDTQYF.

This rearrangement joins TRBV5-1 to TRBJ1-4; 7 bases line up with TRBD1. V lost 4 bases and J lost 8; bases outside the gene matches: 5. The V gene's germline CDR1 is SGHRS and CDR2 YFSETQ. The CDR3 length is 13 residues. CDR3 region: CASSVTGAEKLFF. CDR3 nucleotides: TGCGCCAGCAGCGTTACAGGGGCCGAAAAACTGTTTTTT.

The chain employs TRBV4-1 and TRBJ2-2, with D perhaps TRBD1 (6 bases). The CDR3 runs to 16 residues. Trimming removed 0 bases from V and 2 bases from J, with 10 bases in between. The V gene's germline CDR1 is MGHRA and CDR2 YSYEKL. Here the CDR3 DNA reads TGCGCCAGCAGCCAAGATGGGACACCCAACACCGGGGAGCTGTTTTTT. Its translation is CASSQDGTPNTGELFF.

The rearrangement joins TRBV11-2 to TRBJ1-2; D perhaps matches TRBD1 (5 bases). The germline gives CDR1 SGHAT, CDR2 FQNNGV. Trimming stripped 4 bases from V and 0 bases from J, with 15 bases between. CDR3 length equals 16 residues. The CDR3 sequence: CASSSGTFPANYGYTF. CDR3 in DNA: TGTGCCAGCAGCTCCGGGACTTTCCCCGCTAACTATGGCTACACCTTC. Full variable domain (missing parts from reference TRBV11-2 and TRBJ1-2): EAGVAQSPRYKIIEKRQSVAFWCNPISGHATLYWYQQILGQGPKLLIQFQNNGVVDDSQLPKDRFSAERLKGVDSTLKIQPAKLEDSAVYLCASSSGTFPANYGYTFGSGTRLTVV.

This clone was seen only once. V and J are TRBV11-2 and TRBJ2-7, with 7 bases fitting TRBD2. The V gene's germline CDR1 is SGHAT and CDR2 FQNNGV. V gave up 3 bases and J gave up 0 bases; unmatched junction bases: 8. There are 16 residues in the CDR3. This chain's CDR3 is CASSFKSGTISYEQYF. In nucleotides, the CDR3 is TGTGCCAGCAGCTTTAAGAGCGGGACGATCTCCTACGAGCAGTACTTC.